A selection of T cell receptor beta chains follows, all from one sample in a study of blood T cell repertoires in COVID-19. The protocol was immunoSEQ multiplex PCR, while the TCRdb copy is restricted to in-frame clones and leaves out a portion. This table holds about 180,000 clones, around 85% found once. Sample: peripheral blood. These receptor sequences come from a human donor with active or convalescent COVID-19. The donor label of this sample is uncertain. Each CDR3 is given with its conserved first and last residue. D genes are given only for firm matches. Clone size is given for some rows only: seen once, a few or many times, or a class if the clone is expanded.

TRBV13	TRBJ2-7	-	TRBD2	TGTGCCAGCAGCTTCGGACAGACCGGGACTAGAATAGAGGCCGAGCAGTACTTC	CASSFGQTGTRIEAEQYF
TRBV28	TRBJ1-3	-	-	TGTGCCAGCAGTTTGGGAGGGGGAACTGGAAACACCATATATTTT	CASSLGGGTGNTIYF
TRBV18	TRBJ1-4	few	-	TGTGCCAGCTCACGAGGCAGAAACGGGGCTAATGAAAAACTGTTTTTT	CASSRGRNGANEKLFF
TRBV28	TRBJ2-2	-	-	TGTGCCAGCAATCGAAGCCCGGGATTCCGGAGGACCGGGGAGCTGTTTTTT	CASNRSPGFRRTGELFF
TRBV19	TRBJ1-5	-	-	TGTGCCAGTAGTACCTACGGGAGCAATCAGCCCCAGCATTTT	CASSTYGSNQPQHF
TRBV6-5	TRBJ2-3	-	-	TGTGCCAGCAGTTACCAAACGGGTACGCAGTATTTT	CASSYQTGTQYF
TRBV3-1/TRBV3-2	TRBJ2-5	-	TRBD2	TGTGCCAGCAGCCAAAGGGTCCTAGCGGGAGGAGGGACCCAGTACTTC	CASSQRVLAGGGTQYF
TRBV6-1	TRBJ2-1	-	TRBD2	TGTGCCAGCAGTGAGATTAGCGGGAGGCCAGGGGATGAGCAGTTCTTC	CASSEISGRPGDEQFF
TRBV10-2	TRBJ2-1	few	TRBD2	TGCGCCAGCAGGATGGGGACTAGCGGCAATGAGCAGTTCTTC	CASRMGTSGNEQFF
TRBV2	TRBJ2-1	-	TRBD2	TGTGCCGGCAGGCGGCTAGCGGGACACAATGAGCAGTTCTTC	CAGRRLAGHNEQFF
TRBV2	TRBJ2-3	-	-	TGTGCCAGCAAGGAAAGGGAGCAAAGCACAGATACGCAGTATTTT	CASKEREQSTDTQYF
TRBV6-4	TRBJ2-3	-	TRBD2	TGTGCCAGCAGTCCCGGGACTATGGATACGCAGTATTTT	CASSPGTMDTQYF
TRBV2	TRBJ2-7	-	TRBD2	TGTGCCAGCAGTGAATTGGGGCTAGCGGGAAACTACGAGCAGTACTTC	CASSELGLAGNYEQYF
TRBV2	TRBJ2-3	-	TRBD1	TGTGCCAGCAGTCCGGGACAGGGGGCTCTGAATACGCAGTATTTT	CASSPGQGALNTQYF
TRBV27	TRBJ2-3	-	TRBD1	TGTGCCAGCAGTTTTCGTAGGGGACAGGCCGGATTAGATACGCAGTATTTT	CASSFRRGQAGLDTQYF
TRBV4-2	TRBJ2-5	once	-	TGTGCCAGCAGCCAAGTCGGTGAAGAGACCCAGTACTTC	CASSQVGEETQYF
TRBV19	TRBJ1-5	once	TRBD1	TGTGCCAGTACCCTAGGTTGGGACAGAGGTAGCAATCAGCCCCAGCATTTT	CASTLGWDRGSNQPQHF
TRBV19	TRBJ2-2	few	TRBD2	TGTGCCAGTAGGACGGGAGGTTCAGCCGGGGAGCTGTTTTTT	CASRTGGSAGELFF
TRBV3-1/TRBV3-2	TRBJ1-2	-	-	TGTGCCAGCAGGGGAGTAGGGACAATGGGTAACTATGGCTACACCTTC	CASRGVGTMGNYGYTF
TRBV2	TRBJ2-7	-	TRBD1	TGTGCCAGCAGTGATAGGACAGGGCCCCCCTACGAGCAGTACTTC	CASSDRTGPPYEQYF
TRBV14	TRBJ1-3	-	-	TGTGCCAGCAGCCTTCTGAGCTCTGGAAACACCATATATTTT	CASSLLSSGNTIYF
TRBV7-2	TRBJ1-3	-	-	TGTGCCAGCAGCTTTTGGGCGGGAAACACCATATATTTT	CASSFWAGNTIYF
TRBV4-1	TRBJ2-7	-	TRBD1	TGCGCCAGCAGCCAAGATCGGACAGGGTCCTACGAGCAGTACTTC	CASSQDRTGSYEQYF
TRBV18	TRBJ1-2	-	-	TGTGCCAGCTCAGGACAGCTACTCTATGGCTACACCTTC	CASSGQLLYGYTF
TRBV10-3	TRBJ1-5	-	-	TGTGCCATCAGTGAGCTGAGAGGGAATCAGCCCCAGCATTTT	CAISELRGNQPQHF
TRBV7-9	TRBJ2-7	-	TRBD2	TGTGCCAGCAGCCGGACTAGCGGGAGCCACGAGCAGTACTTC	CASSRTSGSHEQYF
TRBV7-2	TRBJ2-5	-	-	TGTGCCAGCAGCTTAAAAGGGGCTCTGGAGACCCAGTACTTC	CASSLKGALETQYF
TRBV7-6	TRBJ1-1	-	-	TGTGCCAGCAGCTTAGCGGGAGGCGTGAACACTGAAGCTTTCTTT	CASSLAGGVNTEAFF
TRBV7-2	TRBJ2-7	few	-	TGTGCCAGCAGCTTTACAGCCCGGGGCTCCTACGAGCAGTACTTC	CASSFTARGSYEQYF
TRBV30	TRBJ1-3	-	TRBD1	TGTGCCTGGAGTGTCGGCTGGGAAACAGGGGGCGAGGAAAACACCATATATTTT	CAWSVGWETGGEENTIYF
TRBV4-2	TRBJ1-5	-	-	TGTGCCAGCAGCCAACTATCATCGAGCAATCAGCCCCAGCATTTT	CASSQLSSSNQPQHF
TRBV2	TRBJ1-5	-	-	TGTGCCAGCAGTGATGACAGATATAGCAATCAGCCCCAGCATTTT	CASSDDRYSNQPQHF
TRBV7-4	TRBJ1-2	-	TRBD1	TGTGCCAGCAGCGCTTACGGACAGGGGTGCTATGGCTACACCTTC	CASSAYGQGCYGYTF
TRBV6-5	TRBJ1-2	-	-	TGTGCCAGCAGTTACCCCCCTCCACGGGGAGGCTACACCTTC	CASSYPPPRGGYTF
TRBV19	TRBJ2-7	-	-	TGTGCCAGTAGTATGGAGCTTGAGGTTGGTTACGAGCAGTACTTC	CASSMELEVGYEQYF
TRBV3-1/TRBV3-2	TRBJ2-5	-	TRBD2	TGTGCCAGCAGCCGACTAGCGTCCGGGCCAGGGGAGACCCAGTACTTC	CASSRLASGPGETQYF
TRBV4-1	TRBJ2-5	once	TRBD2	TGCGCCAGCAGCCAAGGGACTAGCGGTCTCGGGGAGACCCAGTACTTC	CASSQGTSGLGETQYF
TRBV24-1	TRBJ2-3	-	TRBD2	TGTGCCACGGGAGGGGAGGGGTACGTCCGGGGGTTGACAGATACGCAGTATTTT	CATGGEGYVRGLTDTQYF
TRBV12-3/TRBV12-4	TRBJ1-2	few	-	TGTGCCAGCAGCTCCAGGGCTGGCTACACCTTC	CASSSRAGYTF
TRBV3-1/TRBV3-2	TRBJ1-5	-	-	TGTGCCAGCAGCCATCAAGGGAGGGGGCAGCCCCAGCATTTT	CASSHQGRGQPQHF
TRBV10-3	TRBJ1-1	few	-	TGTGCCATCAAACAGGGATCGAACACTGAAGCTTTCTTT	CAIKQGSNTEAFF
TRBV29-1	TRBJ2-7	few	TRBD2	TGCAGCGTTGAAAAACAGGGGAGCGGGAGGGCCTACGAGCAGTACTTC	CSVEKQGSGRAYEQYF
TRBV4-2	TRBJ2-5	-	-	TGTGCCAGCAGCCACGGAAGGGGGGGTCAAGAGACCCAGTACTTC	CASSHGRGGQETQYF
TRBV20-1	TRBJ1-4	-	TRBD1	TGCAGTGCTAGTATAGGGACAGGGGGGGGGAAACTGTTTTTT	CSASIGTGGGKLFF
TRBV15	TRBJ1-2	-	TRBD1	TGTGCCACCAGCCCCTCCGGGACAGGCTATGGCTACACCTTC	CATSPSGTGYGYTF
TRBV20-1	TRBJ2-2	once	TRBD1	TGCAGTGCTAGTAGGACAGGGGGCAACACCGGGGAGCTGTTTTTT	CSASRTGGNTGELFF
TRBV7-7	TRBJ2-7	-	TRBD1	TGTGCCAGCAGCCCCGGGACAGGGTCCTACGAGCAGTACTTC	CASSPGTGSYEQYF
TRBV6-4	TRBJ2-1	-	TRBD1	TGTGCCAGCAGCCCAGGACAGGGAGCGAATGAGCAGTTCTTC	CASSPGQGANEQFF
TRBV5-5	TRBJ1-1	-	-	TGTGCCAGCGAAATACGGGAGAGGGACACTGAAGCTTTCTTT	CASEIRERDTEAFF
TRBV9	TRBJ2-5	-	-	TGTGCCAGCAGCTTAGGTTCGGAGACCCAGTACTTC	CASSLGSETQYF
TRBV9	TRBJ1-2	once	TRBD1	TGTGCCAGCAGCGTAGACAGGGGTTTTGGCTACACCTTC	CASSVDRGFGYTF
TRBV11-1	TRBJ2-7	-	-	TGTGCCAGCAGCTTTGGGGGGACGAGCTACGAGCAGTACTTC	CASSFGGTSYEQYF
TRBV30	TRBJ1-2	-	TRBD1	TGTGCCTGGAGAATACAGGGGAGCTATGGCTACACCTTC	CAWRIQGSYGYTF
TRBV11-2	TRBJ2-1	once	TRBD1	TGTGCCAGCAGCACCTTCCCAGGGGGCGGACACAATGAGCAGTTCTTC	CASSTFPGGGHNEQFF
TRBV9	TRBJ1-1	-	TRBD1	TGTGCCAGCAGCGTCTCCGGGACAGGGATGACTGAAGCTTTCTTT	CASSVSGTGMTEAFF
TRBV30	TRBJ2-4	-	TRBD2	TGTGCCTGGAAGCCCCTAGCGGGAGGGGATAGCTTAAACATTCAGTACTTC	CAWKPLAGGDSLNIQYF
TRBV11-2	TRBJ2-2	-	TRBD1	TGTGCCAGCCAAACTGCGGACAGGGGGTACACCGGGGAGCTGTTTTTT	CASQTADRGYTGELFF